The 18 T cell receptor beta chains below all came from one sample that was sequenced in a study of coeliac disease. Using immunoSEQ multiplex PCR, the repertoire was profiled, and TCRdb retains in-frame clones only, with some absent. Of some 4,000 clones in the sample, approximately 58% were seen once. The sequencing sample was made of lymphocytes from the gut lamina propria. These receptors all stem from a man in his 70s without celiac disease.

The V call is TRBV19, the J call TRBJ2-6, with 8 positions matching TRBD2. V shed 9 bases and J 1 base; nucleotides not matched to a gene: 2. The CDR3 is made up of 14 amino acids. The germline V gene encodes CDR1 LNHDA and CDR2 SQIVND (reference sequence). In DNA, the CDR3 is TGTGCCAGCCGGGGGGGGTCTGGGGCCAACGTCCTGACTTTC. Translating it yields CASRGGSGANVLTF.

This clone was detected only a few times. J is TRBJ2-1 and V is TRBV19, with D hard to call. CDR1 and CDR2 from the germline V gene are LNHDA and SQIVND (reference sequence). The CDR3 loop spans 12 amino acids. V lost 3 bases, J lost 6 bases, and 6 bases lay in between. The CDR3 loop is CASSITSNEQFF. In nucleotides, the CDR3 is TGTGCCAGTAGTATCACAAGCAATGAGCAGTTCTTC.

Of note for this clone: Within the sample, other DNA sequences also encode this same CDR3. This chain joins TRBV7-6 and TRBJ2-3; 7 positions match TRBD2. Germline CDR1 reads SGHVS; CDR2 reads FNYEAQ. The CDR3 runs 15 residues. The trim removed 1 base at V and 2 bases at J, leaving 3 bases unmatched. CDR3 sequence (DNA): TGTGCCAGCAGCTTAGGGGCGGGGGTCACAGATACGCAGTATTTT. It yields the protein CASSLGAGVTDTQYF.

The rearrangement joins TRBV5-1 to TRBJ2-2, with 9 bases aligning to TRBD1. Germline lookup yields CDR1 SGHRS and CDR2 YFSETQ. The CDR3 covers 15 residues. V lost 4 bases, J lost 3 bases, and 4 bases stayed unmatched. As DNA, the CDR3 is TGCGCCAGCAGCAGGGACAGGGAATACACCGGGGAGCTGTTTTTT. Its protein is CASSRDREYTGELFF. The full variable domain, completed using reference TRBV5-1 and TRBJ2-2, is KAGVTQTPRYLIKTRGQQVTLSCSPISGHRSVSWYQQTPGQGLQFLFEYFSETQRNKGNFPGRFSGRQFSNSRSEMNVSTLELGDSALYLCASSRDREYTGELFFGEGSRLTVL.

The sample holds one count of this clone. The genes are TRBV28 and TRBJ1-6, with D hard to call. CDR1 MDHEN and CDR2 SYDVKM come from the germline V gene. This CDR3 has 12 residues. Trimming left V 3 bases short and J 10 bases short, with 7 bases between. The CDR3 protein is CASSFLGSPLHF. The CDR3 DNA is TGTGCCAGCAGTTTTCTAGGATCACCCCTCCACTTT.

This clone has just one count. The chain has TRBV10-1 and TRBJ1-1; no clear D gene. Trimming removed 4 bases from V and 6 bases from J, with 18 bases in between. Germline lookup yields CDR1 WNHNN and CDR2 SYGVQD (reference sequence). The CDR3 sequence is 15 residues long. CDR3 DNA: TGCGCCAGCAGTGTGACCCGGGGAAAAGTGCCTGAAGCTTTCTTT. Protein: CASSVTRGKVPEAFF.

V and J are TRBV18 and TRBJ1-1, with D uncertain. Germline-derived CDR1 and CDR2 are KGHSH and LQKENI. The V gene lost 3 bases and the J gene lost 0 bases, with 11 bases spanning the gap. The CDR3 consists of 15 residues. The CDR3 is CASSPENYLNTEAFF. CDR3 in DNA: TGTGCCAGCTCACCCGAGAACTACCTGAACACTGAAGCTTTCTTT.

The V call is TRBV4-2, the J call TRBJ2-1; D unclear. This CDR3 is 13 amino acids long. Per germline, CDR1 LGHNA and CDR2 YNFKEQ. V lost 0 bases and J 9 bases, leaving 9 bases between the germline ends. CDR3 DNA sequence: TGTGCCAGCAGCCAAGAGATCCAGCGTGAGCAGTTCTTC. It specifies CASSQEIQREQFF.

V gene TRBV6-5 combines with J gene TRBJ1-6; tentatively, D is TRBD1 (5 bases). CDR1 is MNHEY and CDR2 is SVGAGI in the germline V gene. Trimming took off 6 bases at V and 6 bases at J, with 15 bases between the two ends. The CDR3 runs to 15 residues. The chain's CDR3 is CASRPPGQANSPLHF. CDR3 nucleotides: TGTGCCAGCAGGCCCCCCGGACAAGCTAATTCACCCCTCCACTTT.

This clone was detected a few times. The rearrangement uses TRBV7-8 and TRBJ1-1, with D perhaps TRBD1 (5 bases). This CDR3 region has 15 residues. V was shortened by 5 bases and J by 3 bases, with 16 bases between the two germline ends. The germline gives CDR1 SGHVS, CDR2 FQNEAQ. The CDR3 reads CASSRTTGGDTEAFF. The DNA of the CDR3 is TGTGCCAGCAGCCGTACGACGGGGGGGGACACTGAAGCTTTCTTT.

The chain joins TRBV28 to TRBJ1-1, with TRBD1 matching 9 bases. The V segment lost 6 bases and the J segment 1 base; nucleotides outside the gene matches: 6. CDR1 is MDHEN and CDR2 is SYDVKM in the germline V gene. This CDR3 is 15 amino acids long. The CDR3 loop reads CASSTGGRGNTEAFF. CDR3 sequence (DNA): TGTGCCAGCAGCACAGGGGGCAGGGGGAACACTGAAGCTTTCTTT.

This chain uses TRBV2 with TRBJ2-5; 8 nucleotides align to TRBD2. The ends lost 7 bases at V and 4 bases at J; junction bases unmatched: 8. The CDR3 totals 14 residues. CDR1 and CDR2 from the germline V gene are SNHLY and FYNNEI. CDR3 sequence: CASTLLGGGETQYF. For the CDR3, the DNA is TGTGCCAGCACCTTACTCGGGGGGGGAGAGACCCAGTACTTC. Full variable domain (outside the CDR3, taken from reference TRBV2 and TRBJ2-5): EPEVTQTPSHQVTQMGQEVILRCVPISNHLYFYWYRQILGQKVEFLVSFYNNEISEKSEIFDDQFSVERPDGSNFTLKIRSTKLEDSAMYFCASTLLGGGETQYFGPGTRLLVL.

This clone appeared a few times. The junction shows a germline mismatch at one end, possibly a read error. The chain joins TRBV2 to TRBJ1-4; 9 bases match TRBD1. The CDR3 length is 14 residues. Germline lookup yields CDR1 SNHLY and CDR2 FYNNEI. CDR3 DNA: TGTGCCAGCAGACAGGGGGCGGCTAAGGAAAAACTGTTTTTT. Encoded protein: CASRQGAAKEKLFF.

The CDR3 DNA sequence: TGCGCCAGCAGCTATTACGGAGACCCTCTAGCACCCCTCCACTTT. It is translated as CASSYYGDPLAPLHF. V usage is TRBV5-1 and J usage is TRBJ1-6, with D hard to call. This CDR3 has 15 amino acids. V was cut by 3 bases and J by 11 bases, with 18 bases left in between. Germline loops: CDR1 SGHRS, CDR2 YFSETQ.

Here the CDR3 DNA reads TGTGCCAGCAGTTTAGACGTGCGGGGGGCGCCGCCCCAGTACTTC. Its translation: CASSLDVRGAPPQYF. V is TRBV28 and J is TRBJ2-5; 8 bases align to TRBD2. The trim removed 2 bases at V and 9 bases at J, leaving 11 bases unmatched. This CDR3 contains 15 residues. Germline CDR1 reads MDHEN; CDR2 reads SYDVKM. The full variable domain, with the rest looked up from reference TRBV28 and TRBJ2-5, is DVKVTQSSRYLVKRTGEKVFLECVQDMDHENMFWYRQDPGLGLRLIYFSYDVKMKEKGDIPEGYSVSREKKERFSLILESASTNQTSMYLCASSLDVRGAPPQYFGPGTRLLVL.

V is TRBV7-9 and J is TRBJ2-1; TRBD2 matches 9 bases. From germline, CDR1 is SEHNR and CDR2 FQNEAQ (reference sequence). The CDR3 is made up of 15 amino acids. V lost 5 bases and J lost 6; bases outside the gene matches: 8. CDR3 nucleotides: TGTGCCAGCAGCACAGCGGGGGGCCGGGTCAATGAGCAGTTCTTC. Its translation: CASSTAGGRVNEQFF.

The J gene is TRBJ1-5, the V gene TRBV4-1; D not certain. The CDR3 sequence is 16 residues long. Germline CDR1 reads MGHRA; CDR2 reads YSYEKL. Trimming took 1 base from V and 3 from J, leaving 13 bases between them. In DNA, the CDR3 is TGCGCCAGCAGCCAAGTAGTCCGGAGTAACAATCAGCCCCAGCATTTT. Translating it yields CASSQVVRSNNQPQHF.

Points on this clone: Distinct nucleotide sequences in the sample also encode this CDR3. CDR3 protein: CASSSTGGGKGYTF. The CDR3 DNA follows: TGTGCCAGCAGCTCCACGGGGGGGGGCAAGGGCTACACCTTC. The chain links TRBV11-2 to TRBJ1-2; weak D call: TRBD1 (6 bases). CDR1 and CDR2 from the germline V gene are SGHAT and FQNNGV. This CDR3 region has 14 residues. Trimming removed 4 bases at V and 8 bases at J, with 17 bases between.